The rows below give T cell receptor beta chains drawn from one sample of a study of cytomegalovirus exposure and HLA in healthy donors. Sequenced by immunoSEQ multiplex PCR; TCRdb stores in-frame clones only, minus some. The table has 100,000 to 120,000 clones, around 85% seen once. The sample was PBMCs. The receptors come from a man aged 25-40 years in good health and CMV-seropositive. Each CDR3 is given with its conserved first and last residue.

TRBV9 CASSPNYLPPGNTEAFF
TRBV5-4 CASSFRGGRDGYTF
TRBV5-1 CASSLNRDEQYF
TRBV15 CATSRDLGGANYGYTF
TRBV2 CASTSWGLGPDTQYF
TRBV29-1 CSVATGLRDTQYF
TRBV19 CASSMTGEVYYGYEQFF
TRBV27 CASSTGTRGNEQFF
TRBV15 CATSRGQAGPLLTF
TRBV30 CAWASGGAGTGELFF
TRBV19 CASSPTGKASNQPQHF
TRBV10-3 CAMGGDEAEQYF
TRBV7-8 CASRRTSGGLDTQYF
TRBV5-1 CASSGGQQAGNTIYF
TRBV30 CAWSPAGGYTDTQYF
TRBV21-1 CASSKATRGDYGYTF
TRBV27 CASSLGRGLGQPQHF
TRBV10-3 CAISESKGAYGYTF
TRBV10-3 CAISEPLSDTQYF
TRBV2 CASRAGRDRGLFF
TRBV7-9 CASSSTNTEAFF
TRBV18 CASSLGVGANVLTF
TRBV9 CASSPSGGSYEQYF
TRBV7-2 CASATEAEETQYF
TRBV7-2 CASSLAPRGRQSYEQYF
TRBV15 CATSRDDGDMDEETQYF
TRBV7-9 CASSLGLAGTTSTDTQYF
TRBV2 CASSDSTDNSPLHF
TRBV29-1 CSVTGTGTETQYF
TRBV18 CASSPGTAAGNTIYF
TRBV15 CATSSITGTGEQFF
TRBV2 CATLTGGTTLETQYF
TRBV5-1 CASTLGSGSATEAFF
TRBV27 CASGEGQGKYNEQFF
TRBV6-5 CASSARLEGYNEQFF
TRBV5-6 CASSSSGGGDEQFF
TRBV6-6 CASSYVRTELFF
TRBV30 CAWYDSNYGYTF
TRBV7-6 CASSLDEGSIYGYTF
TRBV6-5 CAILSGGADTGELFF
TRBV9 CASSVVVTGDTEAFF
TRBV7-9 CASSPLRVNTEAFF
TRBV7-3 CASSLLPTGTYEQYF
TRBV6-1 CASSEAGVISGNTIYF
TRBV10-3 CAIREQGNQPQHF
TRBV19 CASAHGTGIPYEQYF
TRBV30 CAWRDREATNEKLFF
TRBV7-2 CASSTDRIYGYTF
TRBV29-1 CSVAWTGGPEAFF
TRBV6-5 CASSYSIERYSPLHF
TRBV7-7 CASSPSIQGAGNTIYF
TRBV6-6 CASSPLGGASTDTQYF
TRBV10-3 CAISPLAVMPDKETQYF
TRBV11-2 CASSLSTYSYEQYF
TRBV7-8 CASSLEVAGTYEQYF
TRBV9 CANGQGLGEQYF